A selection of T cell receptor beta chains follows, all from one sample in a study of glioma-infiltrating T cells. One entry per CDR3 protein results from TCRdb running MiXCR on the multiplex PCR reads. Of roughly 100,000 distinct CDR3 sequences listed, roughly 30% are singletons. Sequencing was performed on glioma tissue, nonneoplastic brain tissue, or PBMCs (not recorded which). Receptors were obtained from a human donor with low-grade glioma or glioblastoma, undergoing nonglioma brain surgery, or in good health (not recorded which). Each CDR3 is given with its conserved first and last residue.

TRBV27	TRBJ2-2	CASRTGANTGELFF
TRBV2	TRBJ2-5	CASSEARQVLETQYF
TRBV15	TRBJ2-7	CATSRVGTGVYEQYF
TRBV12-3/TRBV12-4	TRBJ1-5	CASSLARQTYSNQPQHF
TRBV2	TRBJ1-6	CASIAGESPLHF
TRBV28	TRBJ2-5	CASSPNAGASLQETQYF
TRBV25-1	TRBJ1-2	CASSESSGLGPRNYGYTF
TRBV7-9	TRBJ2-1	CASRHLGGAGADNEQFF
TRBV7-9	TRBJ2-7	CASSRGDYEQYF
TRBV28	TRBJ2-7	CASSSPTGALRYEQYF
TRBV12-3/TRBV12-4	TRBJ2-1	CASSLEYNEQFF
TRBV12-3/TRBV12-4	TRBJ2-5	CASSLVSGIQETQYF
TRBV6-1	TRBJ2-7	CASSPGSGFSYEKYF
TRBV27	TRBJ2-7	CASIGRDSDYSYEQYF
TRBV6-1	TRBJ1-4	CASRTTSDSSTSSEKLFF
TRBV25-1	TRBJ2-7	CASSPQGNEQYF
TRBV29-1	TRBJ2-3	CSVERGQGADTQYF
TRBV29-1	TRBJ2-5	CSAEGHGGETQYF